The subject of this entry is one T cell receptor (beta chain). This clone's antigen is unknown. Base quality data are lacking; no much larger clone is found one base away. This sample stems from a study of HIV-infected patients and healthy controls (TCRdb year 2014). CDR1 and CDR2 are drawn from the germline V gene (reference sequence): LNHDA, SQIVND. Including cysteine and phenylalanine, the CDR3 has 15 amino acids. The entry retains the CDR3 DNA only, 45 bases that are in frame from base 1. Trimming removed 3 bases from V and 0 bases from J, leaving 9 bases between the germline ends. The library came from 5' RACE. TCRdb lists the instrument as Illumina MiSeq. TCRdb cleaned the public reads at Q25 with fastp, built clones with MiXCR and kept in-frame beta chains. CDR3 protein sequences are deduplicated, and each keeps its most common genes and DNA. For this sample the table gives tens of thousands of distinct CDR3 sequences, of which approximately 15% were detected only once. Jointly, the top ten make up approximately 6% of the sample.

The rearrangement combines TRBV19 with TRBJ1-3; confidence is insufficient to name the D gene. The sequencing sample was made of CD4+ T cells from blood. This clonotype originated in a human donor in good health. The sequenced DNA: TGTGCCAGTAGTATGAGGCGGAGCTCTGGAAACACCATATATTTT. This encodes CASSMRRSSGNTIYF.